Sequencing of this TCR beta chain was carried out in a study of T cell changes during pregnancy in multiple sclerosis. Clones were sequenced by immunoSEQ multiplex PCR, and TCRdb holds only the in-frame ones, with some missing. Of approximately 87,000 clones listed, about 93% are singletons. The CDR3 length is 14 residues. In germline, CDR1 is SEHNR, CDR2 FQNEAQ (reference sequence). V shed 5 bases and J shed 5 bases, with 15 bases lying between them. V and J are TRBV7-9 and TRBJ2-5; D is possibly TRBD2 (6 bases). The TCR originated in a female donor with multiple sclerosis, enrolled in a pregnancy study. Material: CD4+ T cells from peripheral blood mononuclear cells, obtained in the second trimester of pregnancy. Here the CDR3 reads CASSHSSARETQYF. The DNA of the CDR3 is TGTGCCAGCAGCCACTCTAGCGCCCGGGAGACCCAGTACTTC. Looking up the rest from reference TRBV7-9 and TRBJ2-5 gives the full variable domain: DTGVSQNPRHKITKRGQNVTFRCDPISEHNRLYWYRQTLGQGPEFLTYFQNEAQLEKSRLLSDRFSAERPKGSFSTLEIQRTEQGDSAMYLCASSHSSARETQYFGPGTRLLVL.